This record covers a single T cell receptor beta chain. What it binds is not known. This entry comes from a study of CD8 T cells in Susac syndrome. The multiple sclerosis controls were treatment-naive patients, and their relapsing-remitting disease was stable or active. Both CD4+ and CD8+ T cells were negatively isolated, and TEMRA cells underwent FACS enrichment. Study observations and caveats: The study's TCR sequencing and HLA analysis covered a relatively small number of individuals, and the study acknowledged this.

V lost 6 bases and J lost 7, with 15 bases in between. Germline V lookup: CDR1 MNHNS, CDR2 SASEGT. The CDR3 contains 13 residues. Random-hexamer reverse transcription was applied to 0.5 to 1 ug RNA. The CDR3 of TCR beta was amplified by immunoSEQ multiplex PCR across 54 Vbeta and 13 Jbeta. Via MiXCR, TCRdb re-called the immunoSEQ multiplex PCR reads, giving one row per CDR3 protein. In the table there are more than 200,000 distinct CDR3 sequences, 93% of which are singletons. The receptor was derived from a human donor with multiple sclerosis. This chain links TRBV6-1 with TRBJ1-2, with D unresolved. Sequenced material: CD4+ T cells from PBMCs. The CDR3 spells CASSPGEGLGYTF. Written as DNA, the CDR3 is TGTGCCAGCAGCCCGGGAGAGGGCCTTGGCTACACCTTC.